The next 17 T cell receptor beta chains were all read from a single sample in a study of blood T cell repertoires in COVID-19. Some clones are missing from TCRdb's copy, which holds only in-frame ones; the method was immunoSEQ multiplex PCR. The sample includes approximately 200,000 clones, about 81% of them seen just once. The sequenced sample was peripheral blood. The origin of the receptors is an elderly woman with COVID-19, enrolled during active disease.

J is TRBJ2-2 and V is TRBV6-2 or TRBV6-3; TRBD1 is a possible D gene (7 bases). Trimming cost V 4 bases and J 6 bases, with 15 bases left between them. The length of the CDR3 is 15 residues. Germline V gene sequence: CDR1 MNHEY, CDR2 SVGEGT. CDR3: CASSSGGLFAGELFF. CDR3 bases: TGTGCCAGCAGTTCAGGGGGACTCTTCGCCGGGGAGCTGTTTTTT.

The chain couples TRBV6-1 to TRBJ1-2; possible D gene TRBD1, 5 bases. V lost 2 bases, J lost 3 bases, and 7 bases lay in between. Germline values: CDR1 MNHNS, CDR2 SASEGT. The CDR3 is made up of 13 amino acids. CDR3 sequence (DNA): TGTGCCAGCAGTGAAAAGGGGTACTATGGCTACACCTTC. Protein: CASSEKGYYGYTF.

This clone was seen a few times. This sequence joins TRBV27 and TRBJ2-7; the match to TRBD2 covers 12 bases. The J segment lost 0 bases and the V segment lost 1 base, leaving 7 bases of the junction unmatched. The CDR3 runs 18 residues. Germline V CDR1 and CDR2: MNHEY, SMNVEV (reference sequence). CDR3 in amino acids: CASSLFGLAGGISYEQYF. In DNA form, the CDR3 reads TGTGCCAGCAGTTTATTCGGGCTAGCGGGAGGGATCTCCTACGAGCAGTACTTC.

The CDR3 bases are TGCAGCGTTGACCGGACAGGGGGCAGGGGGACGCAGTATTTT. Encoded protein: CSVDRTGGRGTQYF. The gene calls are TRBV29-1 and TRBJ2-3; 11 bases align to TRBD1. Germline V gene sequence: CDR1 SQVTM, CDR2 ANQGSEA. CDR3 length: 14 amino acids. Unmatched junction bases numbered 8, after V lost 3 bases and J lost 9 bases.

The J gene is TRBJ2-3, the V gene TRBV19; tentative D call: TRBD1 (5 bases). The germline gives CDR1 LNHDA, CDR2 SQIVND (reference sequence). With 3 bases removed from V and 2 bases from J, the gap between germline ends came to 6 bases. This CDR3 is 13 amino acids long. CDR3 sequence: CASSIRVTDTQYF. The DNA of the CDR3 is TGTGCCAGTAGTATCAGGGTCACAGATACGCAGTATTTT.

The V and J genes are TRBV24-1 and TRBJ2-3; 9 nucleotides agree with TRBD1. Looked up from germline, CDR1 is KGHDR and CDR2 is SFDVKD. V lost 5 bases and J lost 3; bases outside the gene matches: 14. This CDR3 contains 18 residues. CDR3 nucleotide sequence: TGTGCCACCAGTGGCCTTCCTTGGACAGGGGAGTCGACAGATACGCAGTATTTT. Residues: CATSGLPWTGESTDTQYF.

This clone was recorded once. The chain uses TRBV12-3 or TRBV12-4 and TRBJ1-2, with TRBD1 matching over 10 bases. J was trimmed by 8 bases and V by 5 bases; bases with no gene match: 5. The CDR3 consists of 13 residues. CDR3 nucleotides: TGTGCCAGCAGTAGAGGGACAGGGGTAGGCTACACCTTC. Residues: CASSRGTGVGYTF.

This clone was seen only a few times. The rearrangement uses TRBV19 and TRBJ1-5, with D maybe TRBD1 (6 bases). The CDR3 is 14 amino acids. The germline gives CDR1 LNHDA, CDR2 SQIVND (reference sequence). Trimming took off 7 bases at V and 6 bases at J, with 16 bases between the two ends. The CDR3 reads CASTLEGVRQPQHF. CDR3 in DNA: TGTGCCAGTACCCTAGAGGGGGTCCGTCAGCCCCAGCATTTT. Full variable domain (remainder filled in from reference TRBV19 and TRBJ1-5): DGGITQSPKYLFRKEGQNVTLSCEQNLNHDAMYWYRQDPGQGLRLIYYSQIVNDFQKGDIAEGYSVSREKKESFPLTVTSAQKNPTAFYLCASTLEGVRQPQHFGDGTRLSIL.

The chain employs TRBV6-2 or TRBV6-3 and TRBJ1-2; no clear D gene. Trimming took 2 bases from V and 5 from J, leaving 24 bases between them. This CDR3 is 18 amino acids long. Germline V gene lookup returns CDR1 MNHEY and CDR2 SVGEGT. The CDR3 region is CASSYRPQAASNLYGYTF. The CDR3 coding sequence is TGTGCCAGCAGTTACAGGCCTCAGGCAGCAAGTAATCTTTATGGCTACACCTTC.

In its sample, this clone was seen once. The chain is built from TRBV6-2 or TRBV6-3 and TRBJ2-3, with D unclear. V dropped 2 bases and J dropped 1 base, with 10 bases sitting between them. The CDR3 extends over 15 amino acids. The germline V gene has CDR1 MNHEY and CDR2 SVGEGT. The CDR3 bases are TGTGCCAGCAGTTACCCGCAGATTGGCACAGATACGCAGTATTTT. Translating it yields CASSYPQIGTDTQYF.

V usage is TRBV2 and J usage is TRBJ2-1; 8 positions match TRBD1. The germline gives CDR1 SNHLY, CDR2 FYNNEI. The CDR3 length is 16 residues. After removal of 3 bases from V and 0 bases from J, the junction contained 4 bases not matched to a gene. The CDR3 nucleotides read TGTGCCAGCAGTGATCCGGACAGGGCCTCCTACAATGAGCAGTTCTTC. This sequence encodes CASSDPDRASYNEQFF.

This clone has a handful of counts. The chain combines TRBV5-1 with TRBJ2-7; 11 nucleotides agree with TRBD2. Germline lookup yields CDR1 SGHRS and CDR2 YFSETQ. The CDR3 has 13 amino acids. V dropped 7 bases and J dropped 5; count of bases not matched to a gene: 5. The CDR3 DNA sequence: TGCGCCAGCGCCGGGACTAGCGGCCACGAGCAGTACTTC. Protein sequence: CASAGTSGHEQYF.

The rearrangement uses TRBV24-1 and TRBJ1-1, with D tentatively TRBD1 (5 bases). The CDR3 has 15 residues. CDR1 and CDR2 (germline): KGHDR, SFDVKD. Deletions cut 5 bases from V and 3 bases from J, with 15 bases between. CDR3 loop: CATSGSGGAYTEAFF. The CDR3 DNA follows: TGTGCCACCAGTGGATCGGGAGGGGCATACACTGAAGCTTTCTTT.

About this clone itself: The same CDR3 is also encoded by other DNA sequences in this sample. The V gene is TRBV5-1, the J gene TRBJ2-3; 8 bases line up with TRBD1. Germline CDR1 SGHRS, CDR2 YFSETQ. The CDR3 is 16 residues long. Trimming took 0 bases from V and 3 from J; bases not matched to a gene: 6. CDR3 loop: CASSLGGQGATDTQYF. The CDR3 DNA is TGCGCCAGCAGCTTGGGCGGGCAGGGGGCAACAGATACGCAGTATTTT.

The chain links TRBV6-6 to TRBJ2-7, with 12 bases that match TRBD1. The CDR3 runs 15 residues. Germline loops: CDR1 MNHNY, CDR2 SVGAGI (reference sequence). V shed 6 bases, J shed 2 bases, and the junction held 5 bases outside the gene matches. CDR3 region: CASSRGQGATYEQYF. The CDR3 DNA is TGTGCCAGCAGCCGGGGACAGGGGGCTACCTACGAGCAGTACTTC.

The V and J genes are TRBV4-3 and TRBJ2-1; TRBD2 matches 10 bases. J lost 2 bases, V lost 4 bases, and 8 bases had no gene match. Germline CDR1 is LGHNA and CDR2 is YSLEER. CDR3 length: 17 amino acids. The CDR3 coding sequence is TGCGCCAGCAGCCGAGCTAGCGGGGGTCCCCCCTACAATGAGCAGTTCTTC. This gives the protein CASSRASGGPPYNEQFF.

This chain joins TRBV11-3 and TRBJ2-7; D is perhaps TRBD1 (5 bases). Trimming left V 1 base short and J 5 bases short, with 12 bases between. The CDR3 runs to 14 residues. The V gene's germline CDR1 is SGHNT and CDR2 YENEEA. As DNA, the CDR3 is TGTGCCAGCAGCTTAGTCCCAGGGTGGGACGAGCAGTACTTC. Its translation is CASSLVPGWDEQYF. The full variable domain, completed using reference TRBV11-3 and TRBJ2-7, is EAGVVQSPRYKIIEKKQPVAFWCNPISGHNTLYWYLQNLGQGPELLIRYENEEAVDDSQLPKDRFSAERLKGVDSTLKIQPAELGDSAVYLCASSLVPGWDEQYFGPGTRLTVT.